The clone carrying this T cell receptor (beta chain) has a count of ten or more. The target antigen is unknown. This specimen comes from a study of blood T cells in healthy people across ages. CDR3 length: 16 amino acids. Trimming removed 5 bases at V and 3 bases at J, with 18 bases between. Looked up from germline, CDR1 is MGHRA and CDR2 is YSYEKL. Study-level results: Naive T cell percentage and TCR beta diversity correlated strongly.

Using a J-beta primer mix together with a sample-barcoded 5' primer, a second PCR was run for roughly 7 to 12 cycles. TCRdb reanalysed the 5' RACE reads using MiXCR and keeps one entry per CDR3 protein. The sample carries fewer than 2,000,000 distinct CDR3 sequences, roughly 30% recorded once. Sequenced material: blood. This sequence was found in a woman younger than 45 in good health. V gene TRBV4-1 combines with J gene TRBJ2-3, with a weak D call TRBD2 (6 bases). The CDR3 loop reads CASSAIHRDSTDTQYF. The CDR3 region has the DNA TGCGCCAGCAGCGCCATACACCGGGACTCAACAGATACGCAGTATTTT.